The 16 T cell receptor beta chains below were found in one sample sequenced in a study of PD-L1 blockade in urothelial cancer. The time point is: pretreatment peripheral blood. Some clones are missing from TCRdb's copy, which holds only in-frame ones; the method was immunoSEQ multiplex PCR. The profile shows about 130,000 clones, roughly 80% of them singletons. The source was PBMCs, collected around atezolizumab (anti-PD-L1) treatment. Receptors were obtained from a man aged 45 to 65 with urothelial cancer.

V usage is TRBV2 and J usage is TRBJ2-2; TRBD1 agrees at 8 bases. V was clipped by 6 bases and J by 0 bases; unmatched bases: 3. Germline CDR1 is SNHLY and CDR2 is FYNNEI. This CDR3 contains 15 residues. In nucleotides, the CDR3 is TGTGCCAGCAGCATGGGACAGGCGAACACCGGGGAGCTGTTTTTT. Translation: CASSMGQANTGELFF.

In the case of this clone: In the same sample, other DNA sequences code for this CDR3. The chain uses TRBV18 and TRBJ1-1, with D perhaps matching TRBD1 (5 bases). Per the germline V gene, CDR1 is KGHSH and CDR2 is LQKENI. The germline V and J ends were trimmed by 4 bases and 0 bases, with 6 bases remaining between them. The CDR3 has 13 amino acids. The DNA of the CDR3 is TGTGCCAGCTCACAGGGGCTGAACACTGAAGCTTTCTTT. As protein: CASSQGLNTEAFF.

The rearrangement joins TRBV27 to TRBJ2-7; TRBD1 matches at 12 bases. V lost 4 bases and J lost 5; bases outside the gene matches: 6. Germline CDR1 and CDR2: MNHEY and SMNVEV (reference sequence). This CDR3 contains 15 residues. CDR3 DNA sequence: TGTGCCAGCAGTTCTCCGGGACAGGGGGCCCACGAGCAGTACTTC. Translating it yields CASSSPGQGAHEQYF.

CDR3 amino acids: CASSPVGLANYGYTF. The CDR3 DNA sequence: TGTGCCAGCAGCCCCGTCGGGTTAGCTAACTATGGCTACACCTTC. The chain uses TRBV28 and TRBJ1-2, with unresolved D. The germline V gene has CDR1 MDHEN and CDR2 SYDVKM. The ends were cut back, 6 bases at V and 0 bases at J, with 14 bases in the middle. This CDR3 has 15 residues.

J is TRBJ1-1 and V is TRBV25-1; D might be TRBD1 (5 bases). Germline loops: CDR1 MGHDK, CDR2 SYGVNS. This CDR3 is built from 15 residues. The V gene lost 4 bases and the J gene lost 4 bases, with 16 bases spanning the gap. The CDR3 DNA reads TGTGCCAGCAGTGTGGCGAAGGGGTGGGGCACTGAAGCTTTCTTT. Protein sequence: CASSVAKGWGTEAFF.

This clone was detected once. CDR3 nucleotide sequence: TGTGCCAGCAGCTTCGAGGTGAACACTGAAGCTTTCTTT. It codes for CASSFEVNTEAFF. V is TRBV11-3 and J is TRBJ1-1; no firm D call. CDR1 SGHNT and CDR2 YENEEA come from the germline V gene. V was pared by 3 bases and J by 0 bases, with 5 bases between. The CDR3 sequence is 13 residues long.

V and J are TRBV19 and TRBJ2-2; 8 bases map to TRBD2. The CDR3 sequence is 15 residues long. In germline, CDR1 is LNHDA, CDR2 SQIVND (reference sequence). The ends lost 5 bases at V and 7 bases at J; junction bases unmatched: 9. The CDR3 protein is CASSVGRAPGGELFF. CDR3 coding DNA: TGTGCCAGTAGTGTCGGGAGGGCCCCCGGCGGGGAGCTGTTTTTT.

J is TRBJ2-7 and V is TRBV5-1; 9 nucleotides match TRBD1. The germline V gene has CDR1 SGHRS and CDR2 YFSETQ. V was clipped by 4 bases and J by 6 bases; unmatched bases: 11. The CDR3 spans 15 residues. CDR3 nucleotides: TGCGCCAGCAGCGCCGCCGGGACAGGGACCGCCGAGCAGTACTTC. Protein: CASSAAGTGTAEQYF.

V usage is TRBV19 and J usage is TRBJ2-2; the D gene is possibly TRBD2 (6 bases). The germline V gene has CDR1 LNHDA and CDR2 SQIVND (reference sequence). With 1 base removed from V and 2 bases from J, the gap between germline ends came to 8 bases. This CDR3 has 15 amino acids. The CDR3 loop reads CASSIGGINTGELFF. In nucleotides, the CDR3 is TGTGCCAGTAGTATAGGCGGGATCAACACCGGGGAGCTGTTTTTT.

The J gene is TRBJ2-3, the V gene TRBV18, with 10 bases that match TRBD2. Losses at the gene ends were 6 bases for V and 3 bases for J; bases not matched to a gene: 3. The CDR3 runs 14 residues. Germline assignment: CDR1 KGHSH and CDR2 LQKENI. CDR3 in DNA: TGTGCCAGCTCGCGGACTAGCGGTACAGATACGCAGTATTTT. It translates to CASSRTSGTDTQYF.

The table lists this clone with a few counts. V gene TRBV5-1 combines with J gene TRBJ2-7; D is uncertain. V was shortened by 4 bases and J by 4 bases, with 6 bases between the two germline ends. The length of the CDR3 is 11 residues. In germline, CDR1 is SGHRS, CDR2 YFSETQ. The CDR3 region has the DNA TGCGCCAGCAGCAGAGAATACGAGCAGTACTTC. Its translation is CASSREYEQYF.

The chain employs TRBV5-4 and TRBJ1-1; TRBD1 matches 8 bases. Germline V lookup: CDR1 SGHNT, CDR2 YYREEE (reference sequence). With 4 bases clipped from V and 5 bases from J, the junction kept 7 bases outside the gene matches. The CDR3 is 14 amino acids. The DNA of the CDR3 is TGTGCCAGCAGCCGCGGGACAGGCAGGACTGAAGCTTTCTTT. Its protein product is CASSRGTGRTEAFF.

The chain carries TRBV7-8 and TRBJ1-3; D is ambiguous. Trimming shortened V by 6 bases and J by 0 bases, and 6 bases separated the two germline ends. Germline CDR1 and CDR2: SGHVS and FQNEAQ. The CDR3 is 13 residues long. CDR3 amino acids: CASRESSGNTIYF. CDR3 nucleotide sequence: TGTGCCAGCAGGGAGAGCTCTGGAAACACCATATATTTT.

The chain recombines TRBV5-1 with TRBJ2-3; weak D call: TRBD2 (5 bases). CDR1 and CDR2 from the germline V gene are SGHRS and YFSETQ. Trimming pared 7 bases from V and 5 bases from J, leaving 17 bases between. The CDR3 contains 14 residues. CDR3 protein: CASSSGPGRDTQYF. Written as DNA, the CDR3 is TGCGCCAGCTCCTCCGGCCCGGGAAGAGATACGCAGTATTTT.

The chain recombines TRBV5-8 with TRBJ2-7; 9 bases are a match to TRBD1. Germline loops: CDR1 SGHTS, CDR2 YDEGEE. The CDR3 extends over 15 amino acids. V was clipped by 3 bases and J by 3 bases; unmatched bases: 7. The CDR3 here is CASSYSGTGHYEQYF. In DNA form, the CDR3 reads TGTGCCAGCAGCTACTCCGGGACAGGGCACTACGAGCAGTACTTC.

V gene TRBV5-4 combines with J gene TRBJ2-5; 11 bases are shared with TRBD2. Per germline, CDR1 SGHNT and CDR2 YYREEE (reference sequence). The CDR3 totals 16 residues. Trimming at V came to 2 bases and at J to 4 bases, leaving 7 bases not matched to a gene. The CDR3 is CASSFRPGTSGETQYF. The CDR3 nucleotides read TGTGCCAGCAGCTTTAGACCCGGGACTAGCGGAGAGACCCAGTACTTC.